This note documents a single T cell receptor (beta chain) sequence. Its matching antigen is unknown. TCRdb re-analysed the RACE reads in MiXCR, keeping a single row per CDR3 protein. This table has about 92,000 distinct CDR3 sequences, 8% to 10% appearing once. The data are from a study of human T cells and chemical hapten exposure. At the level of the study: Epicutaneous patch tests delivered 0.01% DPC to the upper back, with evaluation at 6 days. Small discrepancies in pooled library volume mainly accounted for the varying TCR yields per sample. Points from the study as a whole: Because they had alopecia, donors may respond immunologically unlike healthy people.

Stated time point: pre-sensitization, week 0. Documented treatment: therapeutic diphenylcyclopropenone sensitization with weekly scalp DPC. The study drew its donors from alopecia patients who were 18 to 70 years old and suitable for DPC. Trimming removed 7 bases from V and 9 bases from J, with 16 bases in between. The CDR3 is 14 amino acids. Germline V gene lookup returns CDR1 MNHEY and CDR2 SVGAGI. This specimen was whole blood, taken in connection with sensitization to the hapten diphenylcyclopropenone (DPC). V is TRBV6-5 and J is TRBJ1-6; D might be TRBD1 (6 bases). The clonotype comes from a woman aged 40 to 50 with alopecia areata. Some clones in this sample may be carry-over from other donors' samples. The CDR3 loop reads CASTNRGAISPLHF. The DNA of the CDR3 is TGTGCCAGCACTAACCGGGGGGCCATTTCACCCCTCCACTTT.